A single sample gave rise to the 12 T cell receptor beta chains below, sequenced in a study of T-cell reconstitution after alpha-beta-depleted transplantation in children. Researchers prepared the TCRbeta library using unique molecular identifiers, the study reports. One entry per CDR3 protein results from TCRdb running MiXCR on the PCR reads. Seen here are approximately 110,000 distinct CDR3 sequences, under 30% observed once, and the top ten hold about 11%. Specimen: PBMCs, mostly from graft donor cells, collected 180 days after TCRalphabeta/CD19-depleted stem cell transplant. The receptors come from a male patient aged 2-15 years who had a stem cell transplant for chronic granulomatous disease, so the T cells may come from the graft donor.

This clonotype was observed at least ten times. The V call is TRBV27, the J call TRBJ1-2; D gene ambiguous. The CDR3 runs 12 residues. Germline V gives CDR1 MNHEY, CDR2 SMNVEV (reference sequence). Trimming cost V 6 bases and J 6 bases, with 11 bases left between them. The chain's CDR3 is CASRNRRDGYTF. DNA for the CDR3: TGTGCCAGCAGGAACAGACGGGATGGCTACACCTTC.

The chain uses TRBV2 and TRBJ2-1, with 8 bases that match TRBD1. Trimming took 6 bases from V and 7 from J; bases not matched to a gene: 8. The CDR3 extends over 14 amino acids. Germline CDR1 SNHLY, CDR2 FYNNEI. CDR3 loop: CASRMDRDVNEQFF. The CDR3 DNA reads TGTGCCAGCAGAATGGACAGGGATGTAAATGAGCAGTTCTTC.

The CDR3 DNA reads as TGCAGTGCTTTCCAGACAGGGTTAAGGGAAAAACTGTTTTTT. It specifies CSAFQTGLREKLFF. The V and J genes are TRBV20-1 and TRBJ1-4, with TRBD1 matching over 7 bases. The germline V gene has CDR1 DFQATT and CDR2 SNEGSKA (reference sequence). There are 14 residues in the CDR3. V gave up 5 bases and J gave up 8 bases; unmatched junction bases: 11.

In its sample, this clonotype was seen many times. V usage is TRBV29-1 and J usage is TRBJ2-7; possibly TRBD1 or TRBD2 for D (5 bases each). The germline V gene encodes CDR1 SQVTM and CDR2 ANQGSEA. The CDR3 runs to 13 residues. Deletions cut 3 bases from V and 1 base from J, with 10 bases between. The CDR3 reads CSVDWDGSYEQYF. In nucleotides, the CDR3 is TGCAGCGTTGATTGGGACGGATCCTACGAGCAGTACTTC.

This clonotype was counted many times. This chain joins TRBV4-1 and TRBJ1-4; 9 nucleotides line up with TRBD1. There are 16 residues in the CDR3. Germline lookup yields CDR1 MGHRA and CDR2 YSYEKL. The ends lost 1 base at V and 4 bases at J; junction bases unmatched: 4. The CDR3 DNA reads TGCGCCAGCAGCCAAGTACAGGGGGCGGTTAATGAAAAACTGTTTTTT. Translated, it gives CASSQVQGAVNEKLFF.

This clonotype was counted at least ten times. The gene calls are TRBV10-3 and TRBJ2-1; TRBD2 agrees at 12 bases. Germline V gene sequence: CDR1 ENHRY, CDR2 SYGVKD. The CDR3 has 18 amino acids. V lost 6 bases to trimming and J lost 6 bases; unmatched junction nucleotides: 15. The chain's CDR3 is CAISKAGTSGSSGNEQFF. The CDR3 DNA reads TGTGCCATCAGCAAAGCCGGGACTAGCGGGTCCTCCGGCAATGAGCAGTTCTTC.

This clonotype has just a few counts. The rearrangement links TRBV12-3 or TRBV12-4 to TRBJ2-3; 9 bases map to TRBD1. The CDR3 has 14 amino acids. Losses at the gene ends were 6 bases for V and 9 bases for J; bases not matched to a gene: 10. CDR3 protein: CASRPGTGHSTQYF. Here the CDR3 DNA reads TGTGCCAGCAGGCCCGGGACAGGGCACTCCACGCAGTATTTT.

This chain links TRBV12-3 or TRBV12-4 with TRBJ1-1, with D maybe TRBD1 (5 bases). V was shortened by 5 bases and J by 8 bases, with 12 bases between the two germline ends. CDR3 length: 12 amino acids. The DNA of the CDR3 is TGTGCCAGCAGTCCCAGGAAGGGGGAAGCTTTCTTT. Translated: CASSPRKGEAFF.

This clonotype occurred many times. The gene calls are TRBV20-1 and TRBJ1-3; tentatively, D is TRBD1 (5 bases). The CDR3 has 15 amino acids. CDR1 is DFQATT, CDR2 SNEGSKA, per germline (reference sequence). CDR3 amino acids: CGAGMVPHSGNTIYF. The CDR3 DNA sequence: TGCGGGGCCGGGATGGTTCCGCACTCTGGAAACACCATATATTTT.

In this sample, this clonotype turned up many times. The chain joins TRBV12-3 or TRBV12-4 to TRBJ2-6, with D unresolved. V was trimmed by 3 bases and J by 15 bases, leaving 12 bases between them. The CDR3 spans 12 residues. CDR3 amino acids: CASSFREGSLTF. CDR3 nucleotides: TGTGCCAGCAGTTTTAGGGAAGGATCCCTGACTTTC.

The V call is TRBV7-2, the J call TRBJ1-2, with TRBD1 as a possible D gene (5 bases). The V end lost 2 bases, the J end lost 2 bases, and 6 bases lay between the germline ends. This CDR3 contains 13 residues. Germline CDR1 reads SGHTA; CDR2 reads FQGNSA. The CDR3 reads CASSLKGNYGYTF. CDR3 coding DNA: TGTGCCAGCAGCTTAAAGGGGAACTATGGCTACACCTTC.

This clonotype was recorded at least ten times. The genes are TRBV7-8 and TRBJ2-7; 9 bases fit TRBD2. J gave up 3 bases and V 5 bases, and 8 bases lay outside the gene matches. CDR1 is SGHVS and CDR2 is FQNEAQ in the germline V gene. This CDR3 has 15 residues. CDR3 region: CASSELAGVHYEQYF. CDR3 nucleotides: TGTGCCAGCAGCGAATTAGCGGGAGTCCACTACGAGCAGTACTTC. Full variable domain (missing parts from reference TRBV7-8 and TRBJ2-7): GAGVSQSPRYKVAKRGQDVALRCDPISGHVSLFWYQQALGQGPEFLTYFQNEAQLDKSGLPSDRFFAERPEGSVSTLKIQRTQQEDSAVYLCASSELAGVHYEQYFGPGTRLTVT.